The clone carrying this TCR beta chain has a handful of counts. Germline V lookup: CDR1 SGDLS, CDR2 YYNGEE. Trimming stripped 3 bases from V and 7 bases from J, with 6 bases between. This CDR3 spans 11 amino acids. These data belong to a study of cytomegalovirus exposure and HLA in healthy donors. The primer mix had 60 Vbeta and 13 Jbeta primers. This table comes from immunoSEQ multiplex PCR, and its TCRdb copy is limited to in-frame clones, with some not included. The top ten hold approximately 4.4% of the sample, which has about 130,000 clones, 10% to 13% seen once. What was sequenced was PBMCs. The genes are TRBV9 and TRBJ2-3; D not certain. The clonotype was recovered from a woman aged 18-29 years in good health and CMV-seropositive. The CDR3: CASSDSYTQYF. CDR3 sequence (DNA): TGTGCCAGCAGCGACTCCTATACGCAGTATTTT.